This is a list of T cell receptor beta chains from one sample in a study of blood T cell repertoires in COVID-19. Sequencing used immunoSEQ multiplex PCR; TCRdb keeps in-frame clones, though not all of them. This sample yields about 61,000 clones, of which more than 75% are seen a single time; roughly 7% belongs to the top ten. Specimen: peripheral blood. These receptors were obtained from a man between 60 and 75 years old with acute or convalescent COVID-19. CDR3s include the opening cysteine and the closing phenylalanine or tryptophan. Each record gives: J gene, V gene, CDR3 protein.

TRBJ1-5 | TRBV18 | CASSPDSSNQPQHF
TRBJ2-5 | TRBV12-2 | CASRGDRYQETQYF
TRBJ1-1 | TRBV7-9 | CASSLDTDTEAFF
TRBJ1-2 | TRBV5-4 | CASSPRRGEGGYTF
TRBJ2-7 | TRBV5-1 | CASSEDSAYEQYF
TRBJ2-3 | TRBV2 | CASSEMVRFTDTQYF
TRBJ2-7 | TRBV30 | CAWTLQGTYEQYF
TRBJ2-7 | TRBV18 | CASSEQRGPTYEQYF
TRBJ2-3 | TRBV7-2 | CASSPPPGTQYF
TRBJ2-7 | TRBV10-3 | CAISVKDRDEQYF
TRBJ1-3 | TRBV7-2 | CASSLSQQGVSSGNTIYF
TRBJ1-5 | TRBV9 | CASSEGQGLVQPQHF
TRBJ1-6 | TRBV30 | CAWSVQGGNSPLHF
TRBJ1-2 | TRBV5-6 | CATGRKDFYGYTF
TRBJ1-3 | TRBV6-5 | CASSKPGTGGNTIYF
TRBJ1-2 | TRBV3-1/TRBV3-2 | CASSPQGQGYGYTF
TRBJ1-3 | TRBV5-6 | CASRSRGTSGNTIYF
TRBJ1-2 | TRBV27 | CASSSSGNYGYTF
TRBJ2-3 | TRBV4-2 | CASSQELGARTDTQYF
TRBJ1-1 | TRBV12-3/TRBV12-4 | CASSSQGTEAFF
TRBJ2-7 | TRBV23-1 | CASSQEGTNYEQYF
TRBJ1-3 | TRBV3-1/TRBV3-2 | CASSQDSPWSSGNTIYF
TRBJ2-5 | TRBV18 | CASSPPGRRGAETQYF
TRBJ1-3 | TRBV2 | CASVPRTGVFGNTIYF
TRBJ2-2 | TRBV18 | CASSPRGGGTGELFF
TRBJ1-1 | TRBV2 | CASSRGGATEAFF
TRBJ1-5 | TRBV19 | CASSIRGSPTGNQPQHF
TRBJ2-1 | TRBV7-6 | CASSLSAQRGNEQFF
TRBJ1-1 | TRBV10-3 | CAISERGDTEAFF
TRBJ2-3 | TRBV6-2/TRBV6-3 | CASSFGTSGDPDTQYF
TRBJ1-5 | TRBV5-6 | CASSKGAEQPQHF
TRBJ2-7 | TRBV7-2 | CASSFPAGDRDHEQYF
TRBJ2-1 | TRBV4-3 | CASSQDRVDRTFGEQFF
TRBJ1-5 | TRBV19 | CASSITGYQPQHF
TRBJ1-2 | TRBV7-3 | CASSLTGRGDYGYTF
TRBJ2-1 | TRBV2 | CATGRENSYNEQFF
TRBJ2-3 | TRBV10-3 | CAISLTDLTDTQYF
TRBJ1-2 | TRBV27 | CASSLMWTEGASGYTF
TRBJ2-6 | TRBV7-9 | CASSPWTSVKVLANVLTF
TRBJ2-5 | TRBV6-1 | CASSVPGQGAGETQYF
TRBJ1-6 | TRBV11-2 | CASSFVPPGAGRGNSPLHF
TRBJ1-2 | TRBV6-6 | CASSPFRGTGTGLAHYGYTF
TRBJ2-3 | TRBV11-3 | CASSLDAGTDTQYF
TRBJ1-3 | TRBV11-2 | CASSLGGLQGNTIYF
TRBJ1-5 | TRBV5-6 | CASSPGGRQPQHF
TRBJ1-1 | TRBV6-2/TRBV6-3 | CASSAVNRGLEAFF
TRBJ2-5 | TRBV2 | CASSQTGLETQYF